These 22 T cell receptor beta chains were all obtained from the same sample, sequenced in a study of T cell responses to AZD1222 COVID-19 vaccine. Only in-frame clones appear in the TCRdb table, and some are missing; sequencing was by immunoSEQ multiplex PCR. The table has around 130,000 clones, over 90% seen once. The material was peripheral blood, obtained on day 0 of AZD1222 vaccination. Receptors originate from an adult in good health.

The chain is built from TRBV7-8 and TRBJ2-7; D is ambiguous. This CDR3 comprises 15 residues. From germline, CDR1 is SGHVS and CDR2 FQNEAQ. Deletions cut 1 base from V and 4 bases from J, with 14 bases between. As DNA, the CDR3 is TGTGCCAGCAGCTTAGAGCTCCGGGCCCAATACGAGCAGTACTTC. Its translation is CASSLELRAQYEQYF.

This chain uses TRBV30 with TRBJ1-2; D unclear. The germline V and J ends were trimmed by 3 bases and 2 bases, with 16 bases remaining between them. The CDR3 is made up of 15 amino acids. CDR1 and CDR2 from the germline V gene are GTSNPN and SVGIG (reference sequence). CDR3 DNA: TGTGCCTGGAGCCCGGATCCTGGGAAGAACTATGGCTACACCTTC. Translating gives CAWSPDPGKNYGYTF.

This sequence joins TRBV7-9 and TRBJ2-1; D gene unclear. The germline V gene encodes CDR1 SEHNR and CDR2 FQNEAQ (reference sequence). The CDR3 has 13 amino acids. Trimming removed 7 bases at V and 10 bases at J, with 17 bases between. CDR3 sequence: CASITQATREQFF. The DNA of the CDR3 is TGTGCCAGCATTACCCAGGCTACCAGGGAGCAGTTCTTC.

The chain recombines TRBV5-1 with TRBJ1-3; TRBD1 agrees at 9 bases. This CDR3 comprises 14 residues. Germline V gives CDR1 SGHRS, CDR2 YFSETQ. V was pared by 1 base and J by 8 bases, with 4 bases of the junction left unmatched. In DNA form, the CDR3 reads TGCGCCAGCAGCTTGTGGACAGGGGAGGACACCATATATTTT. It translates to CASSLWTGEDTIYF. Filled out from reference TRBV5-1 and TRBJ1-3, the complete variable domain reads KAGVTQTPRYLIKTRGQQVTLSCSPISGHRSVSWYQQTPGQGLQFLFEYFSETQRNKGNFPGRFSGRQFSNSRSEMNVSTLELGDSALYLCASSLWTGEDTIYFGEGSWLTVV.

V gene TRBV24-1 combines with J gene TRBJ2-1; no clear D. Germline-derived CDR1 and CDR2 are KGHDR and SFDVKD. The CDR3 spans 15 residues. V was trimmed by 5 bases and J by 0 bases, leaving 10 bases between them. As DNA, the CDR3 is TGTGCCACCAGTGTTAGGGCTAGCTCCTACAATGAGCAGTTCTTC. It encodes CATSVRASSYNEQFF.

This sequence joins TRBV6-5 and TRBJ2-2; no reliable D call. With 6 bases removed from V and 1 base from J, the gap between germline ends came to 9 bases. Germline CDR1 MNHEY, CDR2 SVGAGI. The CDR3 consists of 14 residues. The CDR3 bases are TGTGCCAGCAGACAACAGCTGAACACCGGGGAGCTGTTTTTT. Its translation is CASRQQLNTGELFF.

The V call is TRBV5-6, the J call TRBJ1-5; TRBD1 is a possible D gene (5 bases). Trimming took 4 bases from V and 0 from J, leaving 14 bases between them. This CDR3 has 16 residues. The germline V gene encodes CDR1 SGHDT and CDR2 YYEEEE. Written as DNA, the CDR3 is TGTGCCAGCAGCCTTCGACAGTCCTATAGCAATCAGCCCCAGCATTTT. Amino acid sequence: CASSLRQSYSNQPQHF. The whole variable domain, remainder taken from reference TRBV5-6 and TRBJ1-5, is DAGVTQSPTHLIKTRGQQVTLRCSPKSGHDTVSWYQQALGQGPQFIFQYYEEEERQRGNFPDRFSGHQFPNYSSELNVNALLLGDSALYLCASSLRQSYSNQPQHFGDGTRLSIL.

The chain has TRBV30 and TRBJ1-5, with D unresolved. This CDR3 has 14 residues. Trimming pared 0 bases from V and 9 bases from J, leaving 15 bases between. Germline lookup yields CDR1 GTSNPN and CDR2 SVGIG (reference sequence). The chain's CDR3 is CAWSVPVPPWPQHF. CDR3 nucleotides: TGTGCCTGGAGTGTACCGGTTCCGCCGTGGCCCCAGCATTTT.

This chain joins TRBV7-9 and TRBJ2-1; TRBD2 matches at 7 bases. V lost 5 bases to trimming and J lost 5 bases; unmatched junction nucleotides: 0. This CDR3 has 12 residues. Germline loops: CDR1 SEHNR, CDR2 FQNEAQ (reference sequence). Here the CDR3 DNA reads TGTGCCAGCAGCCGGGGGGACAATGAGCAGTTCTTC. This codes for CASSRGDNEQFF. The entire variable domain, with the rest obtained from reference TRBV7-9 and TRBJ2-1, is as follows: DTGVSQNPRHKITKRGQNVTFRCDPISEHNRLYWYRQTLGQGPEFLTYFQNEAQLEKSRLLSDRFSAERPKGSFSTLEIQRTEQGDSAMYLCASSRGDNEQFFGPGTRLTVL.

The chain employs TRBV9 and TRBJ2-7, with 8 bases lining up with TRBD1. CDR1 and CDR2 from the germline V gene are SGDLS and YYNGEE. Trimming took 4 bases from V and 3 from J; bases not matched to a gene: 6. CDR3 length: 14 residues. CDR3 in amino acids: CASSLGQENYEQYF. The DNA for the CDR3 is TGTGCCAGCAGCTTGGGACAGGAGAACTACGAGCAGTACTTC.

This clone showed up just once. V usage is TRBV19 and J usage is TRBJ1-1; D is possibly TRBD1 (5 bases). Germline V gene data show CDR1 as LNHDA and CDR2 as SQIVND (reference sequence). The V gene lost 1 base and the J gene lost 1 base, with 13 bases spanning the gap. The CDR3 runs 16 residues. CDR3 sequence (DNA): TGTGCCAGTAGTATAGGGGGGGAATTATCGAACACTGAAGCTTTCTTT. Translation: CASSIGGELSNTEAFF. The full variable domain, completed using reference TRBV19 and TRBJ1-1, is DGGITQSPKYLFRKEGQNVTLSCEQNLNHDAMYWYRQDPGQGLRLIYYSQIVNDFQKGDIAEGYSVSREKKESFPLTVTSAQKNPTAFYLCASSIGGELSNTEAFFGQGTRLTVV.

The CDR3 DNA is TGTGCCAGCAGCCAAGAGGGTGGGGACCCTATAGGTTCACCCCTCCACTTT. It yields the protein CASSQEGGDPIGSPLHF. The chain has TRBV4-2 and TRBJ1-6; perhaps TRBD1 as D (5 bases). The CDR3 runs to 17 residues. Germline loops: CDR1 LGHNA, CDR2 YNFKEQ. Trimming removed 0 bases at V and 9 bases at J, with 18 bases between.

The chain uses TRBV5-1 and TRBJ2-1; 7 nucleotides line up with TRBD2. The CDR3 is 15 amino acids. The V gene end was trimmed by 5 bases and the J gene end by 0 bases; junction bases not matched to a gene: 5. Germline CDR1 is SGHRS and CDR2 is YFSETQ. The CDR3 nucleotides are TGCGCCAGCAGGCCTCTAGCGGTCTCCTACAATGAGCAGTTCTTC. As protein: CASRPLAVSYNEQFF. The full variable domain, its missing parts supplied by reference TRBV5-1 and TRBJ2-1, is KAGVTQTPRYLIKTRGQQVTLSCSPISGHRSVSWYQQTPGQGLQFLFEYFSETQRNKGNFPGRFSGRQFSNSRSEMNVSTLELGDSALYLCASRPLAVSYNEQFFGPGTRLTVL.

This chain's CDR3 is CASTTQTPHSGELFF. Written as DNA, the CDR3 is TGCGCCAGCACGACCCAGACCCCACACTCCGGGGAGCTGTTTTTT. The chain carries TRBV5-1 and TRBJ2-2, with D hard to call. CDR3 length equals 15 residues. V was cut by 6 bases and J by 6 bases, with 18 bases left in between. Germline CDR1 reads SGHRS; CDR2 reads YFSETQ.

The chain combines TRBV10-1 with TRBJ2-1; TRBD2 matches 12 bases. The V gene end was trimmed by 6 bases and the J gene end by 0 bases; junction bases not matched to a gene: 24. The CDR3 is 23 residues long. In germline, CDR1 is WNHNN, CDR2 SYGVQD (reference sequence). Written as DNA, the CDR3 is TGCGCCAGCAGCGAAAGACAATACTCCGGGACTAGCGGGCTCCCGAGCTCCTACAATGAGCAGTTCTTC. Translating it yields CASSERQYSGTSGLPSSYNEQFF.

This clone was counted only a few times. The V call is TRBV6-5, the J call TRBJ1-2, with 11 bases fitting TRBD1. The length of the CDR3 is 15 residues. The J segment lost 7 bases and the V segment lost 6 bases, leaving 10 bases of the junction unmatched. Germline assignment: CDR1 MNHEY and CDR2 SVGAGI. CDR3 in amino acids: CASRLKGQGVVGYTF. The CDR3 region has the DNA TGTGCCAGCAGGCTCAAGGGACAGGGGGTGGTTGGCTACACCTTC.

In nucleotides, the CDR3 is TGTGCCAGCAGTTCCCCTTGGACTAGCGGGGGGTCACAAGAGACCCAGTACTTC. Translating gives CASSSPWTSGGSQETQYF. The chain carries TRBV28 and TRBJ2-5; 14 nucleotides align to TRBD2. The germline V gene has CDR1 MDHEN and CDR2 SYDVKM. Trimming cost V 4 bases and J 2 bases; bases outside gene matches: 9. This CDR3 has 18 amino acids.

The chain joins TRBV2 to TRBJ2-2, with 13 positions matching TRBD2. The trim removed 4 bases at V and 5 bases at J, leaving 1 base unmatched. CDR3 size: 15 residues. Looked up from germline, CDR1 is SNHLY and CDR2 is FYNNEI. The CDR3 DNA is TGTGCCAGCAGTGGGGGACTAGCGGGAACCGGGGAGCTGTTTTTT. This translates into CASSGGLAGTGELFF.

The chain has TRBV11-2 and TRBJ2-5; D may correspond to TRBD1 or TRBD2 (5 bases each). The CDR3 is made up of 13 amino acids. Germline V gene lookup returns CDR1 SGHAT and CDR2 FQNNGV. The V end was cut by 4 bases, the J end by 4 bases, with 10 bases between. The CDR3 here is CASSYPGRETQYF. The CDR3 DNA sequence: TGTGCCAGCAGCTACCCGGGGCGAGAGACCCAGTACTTC.

This chain uses TRBV30 with TRBJ1-1; the match to TRBD1 covers 8 bases. This CDR3 spans 13 amino acids. Unmatched junction bases numbered 0, after V lost 2 bases and J lost 1 base. CDR1 and CDR2 (germline): GTSNPN, SVGIG (reference sequence). The CDR3 is CAWSQGANTEAFF. In DNA, the CDR3 is TGTGCCTGGAGTCAGGGGGCGAACACTGAAGCTTTCTTT.

The V call is TRBV28, the J call TRBJ1-1; D uncertain. V was cut by 5 bases and J by 1 base, with 11 bases left in between. CDR1 is MDHEN and CDR2 is SYDVKM in the germline V gene. The CDR3 has 14 residues. CDR3 nucleotide sequence: TGTGCCAGCAGTACATTTACAGAGAACACTGAAGCTTTCTTT. Protein product: CASSTFTENTEAFF.

The J gene is TRBJ1-2, the V gene TRBV18; the D gene is possibly TRBD1 (5 bases). CDR1 is KGHSH, CDR2 LQKENI, per germline. The CDR3 sequence is 18 residues long. The V gene lost 2 bases and the J gene lost 5 bases, with 24 bases spanning the gap. CDR3 nucleotides: TGTGCCAGCTCACCAGGGTCGACTGGGACCAGGCTAAAATATGGCTACACCTTC. This gives the protein CASSPGSTGTRLKYGYTF.